This TCR beta chain was recorded in a study of beta chain features in type 1 diabetes. Study-wide background: Examination of sorted cells across all samples involved more than 100,000,000 cells.

A remark on this clone: The target antigen is unknown.

Germline V gene lookup returns CDR1 MNHNY and CDR2 SVGAGI (reference sequence). V shed 9 bases, J shed 5 bases, and the junction held 2 bases outside the gene matches. The CDR3 loop spans 12 amino acids. Expressed TCRB transcripts were sequenced because the isolated RNA had all been reverse transcribed beforehand. The method was immunoSEQ multiplex PCR; TCRdb's version includes in-frame clones alone and lacks a portion of them. The sample contains some 640,000 clones, over 11% of which appear only once. Study-level results: Cells carrying high TCR expression could end up over-represented when cDNA is sequenced. TCRB CDR3s were moderately but significantly shorter in Type 1 diabetes patients in all four CD4+ subsets. Compared with healthy donors, patients appeared to share more similar naive, central memory and regulatory TCRB repertoires.

The chain combines TRBV6-6 with TRBJ1-5, with 9 bases aligning to TRBD1. The sequence derives from a man in his late teens or twenties with type 1 diabetes. Source material: naive CD4+ T cells from blood. The CDR3 loop is CASTGGDQPQHF. CDR3 sequence (DNA): TGTGCCAGTACAGGGGGCGATCAGCCCCAGCATTTT.